Each of the 10 T cell receptor beta chains below was sequenced from the same sample in a study of cytomegalovirus exposure and HLA in healthy donors (dated by TCRdb to the late 2010s). Receptor libraries were prepared by the immunoSEQ multiplex PCR assay. For the multiplex PCR, a mixture combining 60 forward primers for TCR Vbeta segments and 13 reverse primers for TCR Jbeta segments was used. The table was pulled from immuneACCESS by TCRdb, which kept in-frame rearrangements only. Such tables lose some clones; where checked, under half of the loss comes from unresolved V genes, and the rest has no known cause. The sample records approximately 190,000 clones, 80% to 85% of which are singletons. Roughly 6% of the sample belongs to the ten largest clones. The sample was PBMCs. The receptor set was obtained from a man in his forties or fifties in good health and CMV-seropositive.

Written as DNA, the CDR3 is TGTGCCAGTAGTATTGGGGGACCAGGGAGGAATCACGAGCAGTACTTC. Translated: CASSIGGPGRNHEQYF. The genes are TRBV19 and TRBJ2-7, with TRBD2 as a possible D gene (6 bases). The CDR3 extends over 16 amino acids. Trimming shortened V by 3 bases and J by 5 bases, and 20 bases separated the two germline ends. Per the germline V gene, CDR1 is LNHDA and CDR2 is SQIVND (reference sequence).

The chain couples TRBV7-2 to TRBJ1-2; a weak D match, TRBD1 (6 bases). In germline, CDR1 is SGHTA, CDR2 FQGNSA. The CDR3 has 15 amino acids. Trimming removed 5 bases from V and 4 bases from J, with 17 bases in between. CDR3 in amino acids: CASSTPGGLIYGYTF. The DNA of the CDR3 is TGTGCCAGCAGCACACCGGGGGGGCTTATCTATGGCTACACCTTC. The whole variable domain, remainder taken from reference TRBV7-2 and TRBJ1-2, is GAGVSQSPSNKVTEKGKDVELRCDPISGHTALYWYRQSLGQGLEFLIYFQGNSAPDKSGLPSDRFSAERTGGSVSTLTIQRTQQEDSAVYLCASSTPGGLIYGYTFGSGTRLTVV.

The chain uses TRBV19 and TRBJ2-5; 10 bases map to TRBD2. J gave up 5 bases and V 9 bases, and 15 bases lay outside the gene matches. This CDR3 has 16 amino acids. Looked up from germline, CDR1 is LNHDA and CDR2 is SQIVND (reference sequence). The CDR3 DNA reads TGTGCCAGCTCGCAAGATAGCGGGGGGTGGGTGGAGACCCAGTACTTC. Its translation: CASSQDSGGWVETQYF.

The count of this clone is one. Here the CDR3 reads CASSLTRAGANVLTF. The CDR3 nucleotides are TGTGCCAGCAGCTTGACCAGGGCGGGGGCCAACGTCCTGACTTTC. The chain combines TRBV11-2 with TRBJ2-6, with D possibly being TRBD1 (5 bases). The CDR3 is 15 residues long. Germline CDR1 and CDR2: SGHAT and FQNNGV. V lost 3 bases and J lost 4, with 10 bases in between.

This clone was detected only once. V gene TRBV15 combines with J gene TRBJ1-2; 10 nucleotides agree with TRBD1. This CDR3 is 18 amino acids long. The V segment lost 0 bases and the J segment 4 bases; nucleotides outside the gene matches: 11. Germline CDR1 and CDR2: LNHNV and YYDKDF (reference sequence). The CDR3 here is CATSRDRTGGLGSYGYTF. Written as DNA, the CDR3 is TGTGCCACCAGCAGAGATCGGACAGGGGGACTGGGGAGCTATGGCTACACCTTC.

The chain is built from TRBV7-3 and TRBJ2-1; no reliable D call. CDR1 and CDR2 (germline): SGHTA, FQGTGA. Deletions cut 3 bases from V and 8 bases from J, with 8 bases between. This CDR3 is 12 amino acids long. The CDR3: CASSFFRDEQFF. The CDR3 coding sequence is TGTGCCAGCAGCTTTTTTCGGGATGAGCAGTTCTTC.

This chain uses TRBV9 with TRBJ1-2, with unresolved D. The V gene lost 0 bases and the J gene lost 6 bases, with 15 bases spanning the gap. The CDR3 sequence is 15 residues long. The germline V gene encodes CDR1 SGDLS and CDR2 YYNGEE. The CDR3 loop is CASSVAAERFNGYTF. Here the CDR3 DNA reads TGTGCCAGCAGCGTAGCGGCAGAGCGTTTTAATGGCTACACCTTC.

The V gene is TRBV19, the J gene TRBJ2-6, with D maybe TRBD1 (5 bases). Per the germline V gene, CDR1 is LNHDA and CDR2 is SQIVND (reference sequence). The CDR3 sequence is 17 residues long. V lost 7 bases and J lost 0, with 16 bases in between. The CDR3 is CASTPEDIFSGANVLTF. CDR3 nucleotide sequence: TGTGCCAGTACCCCTGAGGACATTTTCTCTGGGGCCAACGTCCTGACTTTC.

This clone occurred a few times. The chain combines TRBV27 with TRBJ2-7; 10 bases align to TRBD1. V shed 6 bases, J shed 7 bases, and the junction held 12 bases outside the gene matches. CDR3 length: 15 residues. Germline V CDR1 and CDR2: MNHEY, SMNVEV (reference sequence). CDR3 DNA: TGTGCCAGCAGACCCATTGACAGGGGGCTAGGGGAGCAGTACTTC. Translated, it gives CASRPIDRGLGEQYF.

The J gene is TRBJ2-1, the V gene TRBV7-9, with D perhaps matching TRBD1 (5 bases). CDR3 size: 11 residues. V shed 8 bases and J shed 9 bases, with 11 bases lying between them. CDR1 and CDR2 (germline): SEHNR, FQNEAQ (reference sequence). CDR3 DNA sequence: TGTGCCAGCCTGCTTCAGGGTGAGCAGTTCTTC. Translation: CASLLQGEQFF.